What follows describes a single TCR beta chain. Its target is not known. This sample is part of a study of cytomegalovirus exposure and HLA in healthy donors. Amplification used 60 Vbeta primers and 13 Jbeta primers. Sequenced by immunoSEQ multiplex PCR; TCRdb stores in-frame clones only, minus some. Seen here are approximately 200,000 clones, 81% observed once, and the top ten hold about 1.9%. The study's findings and limits: Most CMV-associated TCR beta chains appeared HLA-restricted in a later analysis.

The CDR3 totals 17 residues. V gave up 6 bases and J gave up 0 bases; unmatched junction bases: 13. The source material was PBMCs. The clonotype originates from a woman aged 18 to 35 in good health and CMV-seropositive. V is TRBV23-1 and J is TRBJ1-2, with 7 bases lining up with TRBD1. TRBV23-1 has ORF status, its function being uncertain. The CDR3 loop is CASRKQTRQGANYGYTF. The CDR3, as DNA: TGCGCCAGCAGAAAACAGACCCGACAGGGCGCTAACTATGGCTACACCTTC.